The 28 T cell receptor beta chains listed next were all sequenced from one sample in a study of T cells after yellow fever vaccination. TCRdb re-called the 5' RACE reads through MiXCR, storing one row per CDR3 protein. The sample shows 50,000 or so distinct CDR3 sequences, 6% to 8% of them seen only once. Sample: CD8+ T cells sorted from PBMCs, taken more than 14 days after the first yellow fever vaccination. These receptors were taken from a young man who received the YFV17D yellow fever vaccine.

In its sample, this clonotype was seen many times. The V and J genes are TRBV14 and TRBJ1-1; 11 bases line up with TRBD1. Germline V gene lookup returns CDR1 SGHDN and CDR2 FVKESK. This CDR3 spans 17 amino acids. The ends lost 1 base at V and 4 bases at J; junction bases unmatched: 8. CDR3 coding DNA: TGTGCCAGCAGCCAAGCTCTGAGGACAGGGGGCGTCACTGAAGCTTTCTTT. The encoded protein is CASSQALRTGGVTEAFF.

This clonotype was found many times. This sequence joins TRBV5-1 and TRBJ2-3, with D uncertain. CDR3 length equals 13 residues. The V gene's germline CDR1 is SGHRS and CDR2 YFSETQ. V lost 7 bases and J lost 2, with 11 bases in between. CDR3 residues: CASGHSNTDTQYF. CDR3 nucleotide sequence: TGCGCCAGCGGCCACTCGAACACAGATACGCAGTATTTT.

This clonotype was counted at least ten times. The chain links TRBV6-2 or TRBV6-3 to TRBJ2-3; 7 bases align to TRBD2. V was pared by 4 bases and J by 4 bases, with 5 bases of the junction left unmatched. The CDR3 totals 14 residues. CDR1 and CDR2 from the germline V gene are MNHEY and SVGEGT. The CDR3 protein is CASSLTSWADTQYF. In nucleotides, the CDR3 is TGTGCCAGCAGTTTGACTAGCTGGGCAGATACGCAGTATTTT.

This clonotype was observed many times. The rearrangement uses TRBV7-9 and TRBJ1-3, with D perhaps matching TRBD1 (5 bases). The V end lost 3 bases, the J end lost 4 bases, and 16 bases lay between the germline ends. This CDR3 is 16 amino acids long. The V gene's germline CDR1 is SEHNR and CDR2 FQNEAQ (reference sequence). The CDR3: CASSLGTLGPGNTIYF. In DNA, the CDR3 is TGTGCCAGCAGCTTGGGGACCCTTGGTCCCGGAAACACCATATATTTT.

This clonotype was observed many times. The V and J genes are TRBV7-8 and TRBJ1-1, with 7 nucleotides matching TRBD1. With 1 base clipped from V and 8 bases from J, the junction kept 7 bases outside the gene matches. The CDR3 runs to 14 residues. Germline CDR1 is SGHVS and CDR2 is FQNEAQ. The CDR3 region has the DNA TGTGCCAGCAGCTTAGTTCGTCGGGGACAGGAAGCTTTCTTT. Translated, it gives CASSLVRRGQEAFF.

Many counts were recorded for this clonotype. This chain joins TRBV20-1 and TRBJ1-5, with a possible D match to TRBD1 (5 bases). The CDR3 length is 14 residues. Germline-derived CDR1 and CDR2 are DFQATT and SNEGSKA (reference sequence). Trimming took off 4 bases at V and 3 bases at J, with 13 bases between the two ends. Here the CDR3 DNA reads TGCAGTGCTAATTCTAACAGGTTCAATCAGCCCCAGCATTTT. It specifies CSANSNRFNQPQHF.

This clonotype was detected many times. The chain is built from TRBV7-8 and TRBJ2-3, with TRBD1 matching over 7 bases. V shed 2 bases and J 2 bases; nucleotides not matched to a gene: 7. This CDR3 is 16 amino acids long. Per germline, CDR1 SGHVS and CDR2 FQNEAQ. CDR3 in amino acids: CASSLLSDRVTDTQYF. CDR3 bases: TGTGCCAGCAGCTTATTGAGTGACAGGGTCACAGATACGCAGTATTTT.

This clonotype appeared many times. The chain links TRBV12-3 or TRBV12-4 to TRBJ2-7, with a weak D call TRBD1 (6 bases). Trimming stripped 6 bases from V and 6 bases from J, with 15 bases between. CDR3 size: 13 residues. The CDR3 sequence: CASRGTRGREQYF. Here the CDR3 DNA reads TGTGCCAGCAGGGGGACAAGAGGTCGCGAGCAGTACTTC.

The chain has TRBV4-2 and TRBJ1-5; TRBD1 is a possible D gene (5 bases). The germline CDR1 and CDR2 sequences are LGHNA and YNFKEQ. V was pared by 5 bases and J by 0 bases, with 20 bases between. The CDR3 runs 18 residues. This CDR3 reads CASSTRPWDGDSNQPQHF. Written as DNA, the CDR3 is TGTGCCAGCAGCACACGACCTTGGGACGGAGATAGCAATCAGCCCCAGCATTTT.

This clonotype appeared many times. The V call is TRBV7-6, the J call TRBJ2-7, with 8 bases identical to TRBD2. Trimming cost V 5 bases and J 6 bases; bases outside gene matches: 6. From germline, CDR1 is SGHVS and CDR2 FNYEAQ. This CDR3 spans 13 amino acids. The CDR3 bases are TGTGCCAGCAGCCCGGGGGGGCCGGGCGAGCAGTACTTC. It codes for CASSPGGPGEQYF.

The table lists this clonotype with many counts. V and J are TRBV4-2 and TRBJ2-4; D ambiguous. The CDR3 covers 16 residues. The V gene lost 6 bases and the J gene lost 0 bases, with 15 bases spanning the gap. The germline CDR1 and CDR2 sequences are LGHNA and YNFKEQ. CDR3 in amino acids: CASSHGPQSAKNIQYF. CDR3 in DNA: TGTGCCAGCAGTCACGGCCCGCAGTCAGCCAAAAACATTCAGTACTTC.

This clonotype was picked up many times. The J gene is TRBJ2-7, the V gene TRBV18; D may match TRBD1 or TRBD2 (6 bases each). CDR3 length: 15 residues. Trimming took off 6 bases at V and 1 base at J, with 16 bases between the two ends. Germline CDR1 reads KGHSH; CDR2 reads LQKENI. CDR3 coding DNA: TGTGCCAGCTCGCAGGGGCGGGGACCATCCTACGAGCAGTACTTC. This sequence encodes CASSQGRGPSYEQYF.

This clonotype occurred many times. The chain has TRBV30 and TRBJ2-2; tentative D call: TRBD2 (5 bases). The CDR3 is 12 amino acids. Trimming removed 6 bases at V and 1 base at J, with 6 bases between. The germline CDR1 and CDR2 sequences are GTSNPN and SVGIG (reference sequence). The CDR3 region is CACGVNTGELFF. The CDR3 DNA follows: TGTGCCTGCGGGGTGAACACCGGGGAGCTGTTTTTT.

This clonotype was seen only a few times. V is TRBV11-2 and J is TRBJ2-5; 8 bases map to TRBD2. The CDR3 has 15 residues. The trim removed 5 bases at V and 5 bases at J, leaving 10 bases unmatched. Germline CDR1 reads SGHAT; CDR2 reads FQNNGV. The CDR3: CASSPGEVAGETQYF. CDR3 coding DNA: TGTGCCAGCAGCCCAGGGGAAGTAGCGGGGGAGACCCAGTACTTC.

This clonotype was detected many times. The CDR3 DNA follows: TGTGCCAGCAGTTTAGTAGGACAGGGGGCTAAAGAGCAAGAGACCCAGTACTTC. This codes for CASSLVGQGAKEQETQYF. The chain recombines TRBV12-3 or TRBV12-4 with TRBJ2-5; 11 bases agree with TRBD1. The CDR3 covers 18 residues. With V trimmed by 1 base and J by 2 bases, 9 bases remained unmatched.

This clonotype was detected many times. The rearrangement joins TRBV3-1 to TRBJ2-5; D is undetermined. The CDR3 spans 11 residues. CDR1 LGHDT and CDR2 YNNKEL come from the germline V gene (reference sequence). Between the trimmed V and J ends, which lost 1 base and 5 bases, there was a span of 2 bases. The CDR3 DNA sequence: TGTGCCAGCAGCCAAGCCGAGACCCAGTACTTC. This sequence encodes CASSQAETQYF.

The table lists this clonotype with many counts. This sequence joins TRBV6-1 and TRBJ2-1; possibly TRBD2 for D (5 bases). Trimming cost V 5 bases and J 8 bases, with 13 bases left between them. This CDR3 region has 13 residues. CDR1 and CDR2 from the germline V gene are MNHNS and SASEGT. Here the CDR3 reads CASSRPSRDEQFF. CDR3 DNA sequence: TGTGCCAGCAGTAGACCTTCGCGGGATGAGCAGTTCTTC.

The table lists this clonotype with many counts. The CDR3, as DNA: TGCGCCAGCAGTGTACAGGGCGGCAATGAGCAGTTCTTC. This encodes CASSVQGGNEQFF. The chain recombines TRBV10-2 with TRBJ2-1; D is possibly TRBD1 (6 bases). This CDR3 region has 13 residues. The V gene's germline CDR1 is WSHSY and CDR2 SAAADI. V was shortened by 4 bases and J by 6 bases, with 10 bases between the two germline ends.

This clonotype was detected many times. The rearrangement joins TRBV4-1 to TRBJ2-2; D unclear. The CDR3 totals 14 residues. Looked up from germline, CDR1 is MGHRA and CDR2 is YSYEKL. With 4 bases removed from V and 6 bases from J, the gap between germline ends came to 12 bases. The CDR3 protein is CASSLPGYPGELFF. For the CDR3, the DNA is TGCGCCAGCAGCCTCCCAGGTTACCCCGGGGAGCTGTTTTTT.

This clonotype was seen ten or more times. The genes are TRBV7-9 and TRBJ1-2; tentative D call: TRBD1 (6 bases). Trimming stripped 5 bases from V and 7 bases from J, with 17 bases between. From germline, CDR1 is SEHNR and CDR2 FQNEAQ (reference sequence). This CDR3 is built from 14 residues. This chain's CDR3 is CASSPPVRGGGYTF. The CDR3 coding sequence is TGTGCCAGCAGCCCACCTGTGAGAGGGGGTGGCTACACCTTC.

The chain employs TRBV12-5 and TRBJ1-2; 7 bases agree with TRBD1. Per the germline V gene, CDR1 is LGHNT and CDR2 is FRNRAP. V shed 0 bases and J 4 bases; nucleotides not matched to a gene: 8. There are 16 residues in the CDR3. The chain's CDR3 is CASGLVLRGLTYGYTF. The CDR3 region has the DNA TGTGCTAGTGGTTTGGTACTTAGGGGGCTTACCTATGGCTACACCTTC. The variable domain in full, completed from reference TRBV12-5 and TRBJ1-2, reads DARVTQTPRHKVTEMGQEVTMRCQPILGHNTVFWYRQTMMQGLELLAYFRNRAPLDDSGMPKDRFSAEMPDATLATLKIQPSEPRDSAVYFCASGLVLRGLTYGYTFGSGTRLTVV.

In its sample, this clonotype was seen many times. The V gene is TRBV6-1, the J gene TRBJ1-4; 10 positions match TRBD1. The CDR3 has 14 residues. Per germline, CDR1 MNHNS and CDR2 SASEGT. V lost 8 bases to trimming and J lost 5 bases; unmatched junction nucleotides: 5. CDR3 in amino acids: CASQMDRGNEKLFF. The CDR3, as DNA: TGTGCCAGCCAGATGGACAGGGGGAATGAAAAACTGTTTTTT.

This clonotype was counted ten times or more. This chain joins TRBV20-1 and TRBJ2-1; 8 positions agree with TRBD2. The trim removed 6 bases at V and 2 bases at J, leaving 9 bases unmatched. This CDR3 region has 15 residues. CDR1 is DFQATT and CDR2 is SNEGSKA in the germline V gene (reference sequence). The CDR3 spells CSARDGGGPYNEQFF. The CDR3 region has the DNA TGCAGTGCCCGAGACGGGGGGGGTCCCTACAATGAGCAGTTCTTC.

This clonotype was recorded many times. The V call is TRBV7-9, the J call TRBJ1-1; D remains ambiguous. This CDR3 has 13 amino acids. Germline CDR1 SEHNR, CDR2 FQNEAQ (reference sequence). V was trimmed by 0 bases and J by 2 bases, leaving 4 bases between them. The CDR3 is CASSLARNTEAFF. The CDR3 bases are TGTGCCAGCAGCTTAGCTCGAAACACTGAAGCTTTCTTT.

The sample holds many counts of this clonotype. The chain is built from TRBV15 and TRBJ2-2, with D hard to call. Germline V gives CDR1 LNHNV, CDR2 YYDKDF (reference sequence). This CDR3 is built from 14 residues. The ends were cut back, 2 bases at V and 5 bases at J, with 9 bases in the middle. This chain's CDR3 is CATSRPGPTGELFF. In nucleotides, the CDR3 is TGTGCCACCAGCAGACCGGGCCCTACCGGGGAGCTGTTTTTT.

In this sample, this clonotype turned up many times. The chain employs TRBV27 and TRBJ2-1; possibly TRBD1 for D (5 bases). The CDR3 is made up of 13 amino acids. Per germline, CDR1 MNHEY and CDR2 SMNVEV (reference sequence). Trimming removed 4 bases at V and 7 bases at J, with 11 bases between. CDR3 coding DNA: TGTGCCAGCAGTTACAGGATCGAAAATGAGCAGTTCTTC. Translation: CASSYRIENEQFF.

This clonotype was counted at least ten times. V usage is TRBV12-3 or TRBV12-4 and J usage is TRBJ2-5; possibly TRBD2 for D (6 bases). CDR3 length: 13 residues. V was cut by 8 bases and J by 4 bases, with 14 bases left in between. The CDR3, as DNA: TGTGCCAGCGCGACGGGACTCCGAGAGACCCAGTACTTC. It encodes CASATGLRETQYF.

This clonotype was observed many times. The chain uses TRBV20-1 and TRBJ2-3, with 8 positions matching TRBD2. Germline CDR1 DFQATT, CDR2 SNEGSKA (reference sequence). This CDR3 region has 15 residues. Trimming cost V 0 bases and J 7 bases; bases outside gene matches: 9. Here the CDR3 DNA reads TGCAGTGCTAGAGACCCAGCGGGGGTTGCGTATACGCAGTATTTT. This sequence encodes CSARDPAGVAYTQYF.